Below, one T cell receptor beta chain is given with its context. The sample comes from a study of technical replicates of blood from several donors. TCRdb keeps only in-frame clones here, not all; method: immunoSEQ multiplex PCR. The profile shows 65,000 to 90,000 clones, roughly nine tenths of them singletons. CDR3 length: 11 residues. The germline V gene has CDR1 ENHRY and CDR2 SYGVKD. The V and J ends lost 6 bases and 2 bases respectively, with 3 bases between them. This chain links TRBV10-3 with TRBJ2-3; D gene unclear. The clonotype originates from a human donor in good health. Some clones in this sample may be carry-over from other donors' samples. The sample consisted of PBMCs. DNA for the CDR3: TGTGCCATCAGCGTCACAGATACGCAGTATTTT. Encoded protein: CAISVTDTQYF.